Only a few counts were recorded for the clone carrying this TCR beta chain. Its cognate antigen is unknown. This entry comes from a study of T cells after yellow fever vaccination. Overall study: Each low-cell-number fraction was prepared by means of SMART-Seq v4 Ultra Low Input.

The germline V gene encodes CDR1 ENHRY and CDR2 SYGVKD. The J segment lost 2 bases and the V segment lost 6 bases, leaving 5 bases of the junction unmatched. The CDR3 covers 15 residues. TCRdb re-called the 5' RACE reads through MiXCR, storing one row per CDR3 protein. The sample contains approximately 300,000 distinct CDR3 sequences, 6.8% of which appear only once. Overall study results and limits: Researchers noted that a small share of clonotypes showed up in both CD4 and CD8 compartments.

The clonotype comes from a man aged 18 to 29 who received the YFV17D yellow fever vaccine. The sample consisted of PBMCs, taken roughly 47 days after the first yellow fever vaccination. V usage is TRBV10-3 and J usage is TRBJ2-3; 10 bases are a match to TRBD2. CDR3 loop: CAISTGTSVTDTQYF. As DNA, the CDR3 is TGTGCCATCAGCACCGGGACTAGCGTCACAGATACGCAGTATTTT.